Presented here are 3 T cell receptor beta chains from one specimen sequenced in a study of blood T cell repertoires in COVID-19. Sequencing used immunoSEQ multiplex PCR; TCRdb keeps in-frame clones, though not all of them. There are roughly 150,000 clones in the sample; around 86% occur only once, and approximately 5.4% lies in the top ten. Source material: peripheral blood. The receptors were gathered from a human donor in a cohort sampled during active COVID-19.

This clone has only a few counts. The chain has TRBV2 and TRBJ1-1; TRBD1 is a possible D gene (5 bases). The CDR3 spans 12 residues. The germline V and J ends were trimmed by 3 bases and 4 bases, with 6 bases remaining between them. The germline CDR1 and CDR2 sequences are SNHLY and FYNNEI. CDR3 sequence (DNA): TGTGCCAGCAGTGACCAGGGCACTGAAGCTTTCTTT. It specifies CASSDQGTEAFF.

The chain combines TRBV7-8 with TRBJ2-7; unclear D gene. The ends were cut back, 8 bases at V and 7 bases at J, with 15 bases in the middle. Germline loops: CDR1 SGHVS, CDR2 FQNEAQ. This CDR3 contains 12 residues. CDR3 loop: CASAGLVWEQYF. CDR3 nucleotides: TGTGCCAGCGCCGGTTTGGTGTGGGAGCAGTACTTC.

The chain combines TRBV5-6 with TRBJ2-7; D is uncertain. The CDR3 covers 12 residues. V lost 0 bases, J lost 9 bases, and 10 bases lay in between. Germline V gives CDR1 SGHDT, CDR2 YYEEEE. CDR3 residues: CASSLGLGVQYF. CDR3 nucleotide sequence: TGTGCCAGCAGCTTGGGGCTAGGCGTGCAGTACTTC.